These 25 T cell receptor beta chains originate from one sample sequenced in a study of response to subunit inactivated influenza vaccine. TCRdb ran MiXCR on the RT-PCR reads and lists one entry per CDR3 protein. The sample consists of about half a million distinct CDR3 sequences, about 25% of them appearing once. Sequenced here: CD4+ T cells sorted from PBMCs, sampled more than 4 days after vaccination. These receptors all come from a man aged 50-59 years who received an inactivated influenza vaccine.

The chain recombines TRBV4-1 with TRBJ2-7; D is unclear. The V end lost 2 bases, the J end lost 3 bases, and 17 bases lay between the germline ends. CDR1 is MGHRA, CDR2 YSYEKL, per germline. This CDR3 has 16 residues. CDR3 sequence: CASSQSTTSSLYEQYF. The CDR3, as DNA: TGCGCCAGCAGCCAATCGACGACATCCTCACTCTACGAGCAGTACTTC.

The CDR3 reads CASSLGGRSHRTEAFF. DNA of the CDR3: TGTGCCAGCAGCTTAGGTGGCAGGAGTCACCGGACTGAAGCTTTCTTT. V is TRBV7-2 and J is TRBJ1-1; D unclear. The CDR3 has 16 amino acids. The V gene lost 1 base and the J gene lost 5 bases, with 17 bases spanning the gap. Germline CDR1 is SGHTA and CDR2 is FQGNSA.

This clonotype was recorded a few times. This rearrangement joins TRBV3-1 to TRBJ2-3; weak D call: TRBD2 (5 bases). CDR1 is LGHDT and CDR2 is YNNKEL in the germline V gene (reference sequence). Trimming took off 3 bases at V and 2 bases at J, with 12 bases between the two ends. This CDR3 region has 15 residues. CDR3 residues: CASSQQKRLTDTQYF. In nucleotides, the CDR3 is TGTGCCAGCAGCCAGCAGAAGCGGCTCACAGATACGCAGTATTTT.

On this clonotype itself: A junction boundary mismatches the germline segment, possibly from a read error. The CDR3 DNA reads as TGTGCCACCAGTGGGTCCCGGACCCTGGGCTACAATGAGCACTTCTTC. Its protein is CATSGSRTLGYNEHFF. The V and J genes are TRBV24-1 and TRBJ2-1, with D uncertain. The CDR3 extends over 16 amino acids. Germline CDR1 and CDR2: KGHDR and SFDVKD.

This clonotype was observed a few times. The rearrangement uses TRBV20-1 and TRBJ1-3; D is undetermined. V lost 3 bases and J 3 bases, leaving 9 bases between the germline ends. CDR3 size: 13 residues. CDR1 and CDR2 from the germline V gene are DFQATT and SNEGSKA (reference sequence). This CDR3 reads CSASTGVGNTIYF. CDR3 in DNA: TGCAGTGCTAGCACCGGGGTTGGAAACACCATATATTTT.

This chain joins TRBV6-2 or TRBV6-3 and TRBJ2-5; 9 bases align to TRBD1. The germline V gene has CDR1 MNHEY and CDR2 SVGEGT. The CDR3 loop spans 16 amino acids. Trimming at V came to 3 bases and at J to 2 bases, leaving 7 bases not matched to a gene. CDR3 nucleotide sequence: TGTGCCAGCAGTTATCACAGGGGGCGCGGTCAAGAGACCCAGTACTTC. Amino acids: CASSYHRGRGQETQYF.

V gene TRBV6-5 combines with J gene TRBJ1-2; D perhaps matches TRBD1 (5 bases). The CDR3 extends over 15 amino acids. V shed 2 bases and J shed 3 bases, with 13 bases lying between them. Looked up from germline, CDR1 is MNHEY and CDR2 is SVGAGI. In DNA, the CDR3 is TGTGCCAGCAGTTACGGGACCTTCGGGGACTATGGCTACACCTTC. Amino acid sequence: CASSYGTFGDYGYTF.

J is TRBJ2-1 and V is TRBV11-3; 8 bases fit TRBD1. V shed 5 bases and J 4 bases; nucleotides not matched to a gene: 10. The CDR3 is 16 amino acids. Looked up from germline, CDR1 is SGHNT and CDR2 is YENEEA. The CDR3 DNA follows: TGTGCCAGCAGCGTAGGACAGGGTTTGGTGTACAATGAGCAGTTCTTC. Encoded protein: CASSVGQGLVYNEQFF.

This chain links TRBV5-1 with TRBJ2-3; perhaps TRBD1 as D (6 bases). The CDR3 totals 17 residues. The germline V gene encodes CDR1 SGHRS and CDR2 YFSETQ. V gave up 4 bases and J gave up 2 bases, with 20 bases separating them. CDR3 in DNA: TGCGCCAGCAGCCCAGGATGGGGGCAGGGCCTCACAGATACGCAGTATTTT. This encodes CASSPGWGQGLTDTQYF.

This sequence joins TRBV7-2 and TRBJ2-5; 11 bases are shared with TRBD2. The CDR3 sequence is 16 residues long. Germline trimming cut 1 base from V and 4 bases from J; bases unmatched to any gene: 5. The V gene's germline CDR1 is SGHTA and CDR2 FQGNSA. Here the CDR3 reads CASSLGPSGRSETQYF. The CDR3 DNA reads TGTGCCAGCAGCTTAGGTCCTAGCGGGAGGTCAGAGACCCAGTACTTC.

The CDR3 coding sequence is TGTGCCAGCAGCCTCGACAGGGGTCGGCCGGTGACTGAAGCTTTCTTT. As protein: CASSLDRGRPVTEAFF. The rearrangement joins TRBV3-1 to TRBJ1-1; 8 nucleotides agree with TRBD1. CDR3 length: 16 residues. Per the germline V gene, CDR1 is LGHDT and CDR2 is YNNKEL (reference sequence). The J segment lost 5 bases and the V segment lost 4 bases, leaving 12 bases of the junction unmatched.

In this sample, this clonotype turned up a few times. The chain links TRBV7-9 to TRBJ2-5; 9 bases line up with TRBD2. The CDR3 loop spans 14 amino acids. Looked up from germline, CDR1 is SEHNR and CDR2 is FQNEAQ (reference sequence). After removal of 4 bases from V and 3 bases from J, the junction contained 3 bases not matched to a gene. The CDR3 bases are TGTGCCAGCAGCTGGACTAGCGCCAAAGAGACCCAGTACTTC. Its protein is CASSWTSAKETQYF.

This clonotype came up a few times. V is TRBV4-3 and J is TRBJ1-1; 10 bases agree with TRBD1. The J segment lost 7 bases and the V segment lost 0 bases, leaving 8 bases of the junction unmatched. From germline, CDR1 is LGHNA and CDR2 YSLEER. The CDR3 has 16 residues. Here the CDR3 DNA reads TGCGCCAGCAGCCAAGAAAGGACAGGGGGAAGGGGTGAAGCTTTCTTT. Translated: CASSQERTGGRGEAFF.

The sample holds a few counts of this clonotype. This rearrangement joins TRBV5-1 to TRBJ2-1; perhaps TRBD1 as D (6 bases). The CDR3 sequence is 15 residues long. CDR1 and CDR2 (germline): SGHRS, YFSETQ. The ends were cut back, 1 base at V and 3 bases at J, with 11 bases in the middle. The CDR3 spells CASSLLQGNYNEQFF. The CDR3 DNA reads as TGCGCCAGCAGCTTGCTCCAGGGGAACTACAATGAGCAGTTCTTC.

This clonotype has only a few counts. V gene TRBV11-2 combines with J gene TRBJ1-4, with no clear D. The V end was cut by 4 bases, the J end by 4 bases, with 4 bases between. Germline CDR1 is SGHAT and CDR2 is FQNNGV. The CDR3 spans 12 residues. The CDR3 spells CASSSLNEKLFF. The DNA of the CDR3 is TGTGCCAGCAGCTCACTTAATGAAAAACTGTTTTTT.

This clonotype was found many times. The V gene is TRBV7-2, the J gene TRBJ2-7, with 8 bases aligning to TRBD1. There are 14 residues in the CDR3. V was clipped by 2 bases and J by 2 bases; unmatched bases: 2. The germline V gene encodes CDR1 SGHTA and CDR2 FQGNSA. Here the CDR3 DNA reads TGTGCCAGCAGCTTATCAGGGGGCGCCTACGAGCAGTACTTC. This sequence encodes CASSLSGGAYEQYF.

The V call is TRBV7-9, the J call TRBJ1-1; D may be TRBD1 (5 bases). The CDR3 is made up of 16 amino acids. Germline V CDR1 and CDR2: SEHNR, FQNEAQ (reference sequence). Trimming removed 5 bases at V and 1 base at J, with 17 bases between. The CDR3 sequence: CASSPLGGVPNTEAFF. For the CDR3, the DNA is TGTGCCAGCAGCCCCCTGGGGGGGGTCCCGAACACTGAAGCTTTCTTT.

The J gene is TRBJ1-3, the V gene TRBV7-2; no clear D. The ends were cut back, 5 bases at V and 4 bases at J, with 12 bases in the middle. Germline CDR1 and CDR2: SGHTA and FQGNSA. The CDR3 runs 14 residues. The CDR3 sequence: CASSPPSAGNTIYF. Here the CDR3 DNA reads TGTGCCAGCAGCCCCCCGTCGGCGGGAAACACCATATATTTT.

This clonotype was observed a handful of times. This chain joins TRBV5-1 and TRBJ2-7; 10 bases align to TRBD2. The CDR3 totals 16 residues. The J segment lost 4 bases and the V segment lost 2 bases, leaving 9 bases of the junction unmatched. Germline CDR1 reads SGHRS; CDR2 reads YFSETQ. The CDR3, as DNA: TGCGCCAGCAGCTTTACAGTAGCGGGAGGAGGGTACGAGCAGTACTTC. It codes for CASSFTVAGGGYEQYF.

This clonotype occurred a few times. Relative to the germline gene, one junction end is altered; a read error may explain this. The V call is TRBV25-1, the J call TRBJ2-7; 7 nucleotides align to TRBD1. Germline CDR1 MGHDK, CDR2 SYGVNS. The CDR3 covers 16 residues. This CDR3 reads CASSKYPGQPTYEQYF. CDR3 in DNA: TGTGCCAGCAGTAAATATCCGGGACAGCCCACCTACGAGCAGTACTTC.

This clonotype was found a few times. This CDR3 reads CASSLRTSGRFPNTGELFF. DNA of the CDR3: TGTGCCAGCAGCCTACGGACTAGCGGGAGATTTCCGAACACCGGGGAGCTGTTTTTT. This chain links TRBV28 with TRBJ2-2, with 13 bases lining up with TRBD2. The J segment lost 0 bases and the V segment lost 6 bases, leaving 10 bases of the junction unmatched. The CDR3 spans 19 residues. CDR1 MDHEN and CDR2 SYDVKM come from the germline V gene.

This chain uses TRBV29-1 with TRBJ2-1; 12 nucleotides match TRBD1. Looked up from germline, CDR1 is SQVTM and CDR2 is ANQGSEA. The CDR3 has 13 amino acids. The ends lost 7 bases at V and 9 bases at J; junction bases unmatched: 7. CDR3 sequence reads: CSAGQGAGSEQFF. The DNA for the CDR3 is TGCAGCGCGGGACAGGGGGCAGGGAGTGAGCAGTTCTTC.

This clonotype turned up a few times. V and J are TRBV4-3 and TRBJ2-7; the D is unclear. Per germline, CDR1 LGHNA and CDR2 YSLEER. Between the trimmed V and J ends, which lost 7 bases and 3 bases, there was a span of 4 bases. CDR3 length: 10 residues. The CDR3 loop reads CASNHYEQYF. CDR3 bases: TGCGCCAGCAACCACTACGAGCAGTACTTC.

V is TRBV7-2 and J is TRBJ2-5, with 7 bases lining up with TRBD1. Germline lookup yields CDR1 SGHTA and CDR2 FQGNSA. This CDR3 has 13 amino acids. Trimming removed 5 bases from V and 7 bases from J; junction bases left unmatched: 7. CDR3 protein: CASSPGGPATQYF. CDR3 sequence (DNA): TGTGCCAGCAGCCCAGGGGGACCTGCGACCCAGTACTTC.

Only a few counts were recorded for this clonotype. The chain recombines TRBV10-2 with TRBJ1-5; the match to TRBD1 covers 9 bases. Germline CDR1 and CDR2: WSHSY and SAAADI. CDR3 size: 15 residues. Trimming took 6 bases from V and 2 from J; bases not matched to a gene: 5. The CDR3 region has the DNA TGCGCCAGCAGGGAAGACAGGGGGGGCAATCAGCCCCAGCATTTT. Translation: CASREDRGGNQPQHF.